This paragraph reports one T cell receptor (beta chain). Its target is unknown. Fresh peripheral blood, less than 11 ml of it, supplied the PBMCs. Germline V gene data show CDR1 as DFQATT and CDR2 as SNEGSKA (reference sequence). The length of the CDR3 is 15 residues. V dropped 0 bases and J dropped 2; count of bases not matched to a gene: 4. The entry originates in a study of T cells in Graves' hyperthyroidism and ophthalmopathy. Study results and limitations: Ophthalmopathy got predicted by the model a median about 6.7 months before its onset. Most thyroid clonotypes expanded above 0.001 appeared in blood too.

There were TCR beta CDR3 regions amplified from RNA transcripts. In the first-round RT-PCR of the TCR CDR3, the HTBI primer set was used. MiXCR was run by TCRdb on the multiplex PCR reads, yielding one entry per CDR3 protein. The table lists roughly 350,000 distinct CDR3 sequences, 12% to 15% of them singletons. Sequencing input: blood. The receptor was isolated from a woman aged 40 to 50 with Graves' ophthalmopathy. V gene TRBV20-1 combines with J gene TRBJ2-1, with TRBD1 matching 7 bases. For the CDR3, the DNA is TGCAGTGCTAGAGACCGGGACAGACCCTACAATGAGCAGTTCTTC. It yields the protein CSARDRDRPYNEQFF.